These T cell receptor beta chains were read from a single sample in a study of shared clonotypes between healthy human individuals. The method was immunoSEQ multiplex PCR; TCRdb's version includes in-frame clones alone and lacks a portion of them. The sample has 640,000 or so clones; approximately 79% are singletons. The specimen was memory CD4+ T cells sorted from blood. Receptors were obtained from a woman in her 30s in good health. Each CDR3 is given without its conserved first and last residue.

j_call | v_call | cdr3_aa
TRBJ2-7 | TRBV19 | ASSRGTGVSDEQY
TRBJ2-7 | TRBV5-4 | ASSSGGSYEQY
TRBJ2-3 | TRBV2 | ASTPALTVDTQY
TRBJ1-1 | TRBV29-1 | SVDMGYGDEAF
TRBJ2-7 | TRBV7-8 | ASSHRGGGVYEQY
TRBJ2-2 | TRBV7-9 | ASSLLHTGELF
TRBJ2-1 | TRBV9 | ASSAGRLADEQF
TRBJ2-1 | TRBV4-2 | ASSQDGSGSVYEQF
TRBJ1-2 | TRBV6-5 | ASSYRDRGYGYT
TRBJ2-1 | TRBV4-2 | ASRRAVRDEQF
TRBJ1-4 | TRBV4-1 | ASSATQNTIEKLF
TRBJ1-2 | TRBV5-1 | ASTFGTEVPYGYT
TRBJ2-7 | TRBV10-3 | AISESNLGADEQY
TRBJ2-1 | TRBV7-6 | ASSLAIVATNEQF
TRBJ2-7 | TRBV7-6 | ASSSSGYEQY
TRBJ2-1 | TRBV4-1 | ASSQDPPSGSSYNEQF
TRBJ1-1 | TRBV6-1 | ASSAQVGGGNTEAF